These 28 T cell receptor beta chains originate from one sample sequenced in a study of Graves' ophthalmopathy and Graves' hyperthyroidism. The TCR beta CDR3 regions underwent amplification from RNA transcripts. The workflow started with a first-round RT-PCR run with HTBI primers and then moved on to a second-round multiplex PCR. TCRdb fed the multiplex PCR reads into MiXCR, producing one record per CDR3 protein. Here the sample spans approximately 700,000 distinct CDR3 sequences, approximately 39% being singletons. What was sequenced was peripheral blood. Receptor source: an adult man with Graves' ophthalmopathy.

Comments on this clonotype: Being one base from a much bigger clone, this may be a read error. The chain is built from TRBV7-9 and TRBJ1-1, with unresolved D. This CDR3 is 14 amino acids long. Germline CDR1 SEHNR, CDR2 FQNEAQ (reference sequence). The CDR3: CASSSNVRNTEASF. The CDR3, as DNA: TGTGCCAGCAGCTCGAACGTCCGGAACACTGAAGCTTCCTTT.

Notes on this clonotype: A read error may explain this, as a much larger clone is one base away. The chain carries TRBV7-2 and TRBJ2-7; no clear D. Looked up from germline, CDR1 is SGHTA and CDR2 is FQGNSA. CDR3 length equals 15 residues. V lost 1 base and J 7 bases, leaving 17 bases between the germline ends. The CDR3 nucleotides are TGTGCCAGCAGCTTAGGTTCTACCCCTTATGGGGAGCAGTACTTC. Amino acid sequence: CASSLGSTPYGEQYF.

This clonotype was found many times. V is TRBV10-3 and J is TRBJ2-6, with D uncertain. CDR3 length: 16 amino acids. The germline V gene has CDR1 ENHRY and CDR2 SYGVKD. V was trimmed by 10 bases and J by 0 bases, leaving 16 bases between them. The CDR3 region is CASRLGQVSGANVLTF. CDR3 nucleotide sequence: TGTGCCAGCAGACTTGGGCAAGTCTCTGGGGCCAACGTCCTGACTTTC.

This clonotype was observed a handful of times. The chain employs TRBV5-1 and TRBJ2-2; tentatively, D is TRBD1 (5 bases). Germline loops: CDR1 SGHRS, CDR2 YFSETQ. The CDR3 is made up of 14 amino acids. The germline V and J ends were trimmed by 1 base and 6 bases, with 10 bases remaining between them. DNA for the CDR3: TGCGCCAGCAGCTTGCAGGGTACCGCCGGGGAGCTGTTTTTT. Encoded protein: CASSLQGTAGELFF.

The V gene is TRBV7-2, the J gene TRBJ2-1; D not certain. The CDR3 extends over 15 amino acids. V was shortened by 0 bases and J by 1 base, with 7 bases between the two germline ends. CDR1 is SGHTA, CDR2 FQGNSA, per germline. CDR3 loop: CASSLALLSYNEQFF. The CDR3, as DNA: TGTGCCAGCAGCTTAGCGTTGCTGTCCTACAATGAGCAGTTCTTC.

In this sample, this clonotype turned up many times. The chain couples TRBV6-4 to TRBJ2-7; D might be TRBD1 or TRBD2, each matching 5 bases. Germline CDR1 reads MRHNA; CDR2 reads SNTAGT. Trimming cost V 6 bases and J 0 bases, with 12 bases left between them. The CDR3 runs to 14 residues. The DNA of the CDR3 is TGTGCCAGCAGCCGGGACGAGAGCTCCTACGAGCAGTACTTC. The encoded protein is CASSRDESSYEQYF.

The chain employs TRBV2 and TRBJ2-5; no reliable D call. Germline CDR1 is SNHLY and CDR2 is FYNNEI. The ends were cut back, 6 bases at V and 11 bases at J, with 19 bases in the middle. The CDR3 sequence is 13 residues long. The CDR3 loop is CASSQFQETGQYF. Written as DNA, the CDR3 is TGTGCCAGCAGCCAGTTCCAAGAGACCGGGCAGTACTTC.

The sample holds many counts of this clonotype. The chain uses TRBV7-9 and TRBJ2-2, with TRBD2 matching over 7 bases. From germline, CDR1 is SEHNR and CDR2 FQNEAQ (reference sequence). V lost 5 bases, J lost 5 bases, and 14 bases stayed unmatched. This CDR3 contains 17 residues. The CDR3 DNA follows: TGTGCCAGCAGCATAGGCGGACTAGGACTCCAGACCGGGGAGCTGTTTTTT. Amino acid sequence: CASSIGGLGLQTGELFF.

At least ten counts were recorded for this clonotype. The J gene is TRBJ1-4, the V gene TRBV20-1, with 7 positions matching TRBD1. Germline V gene lookup returns CDR1 DFQATT and CDR2 SNEGSKA (reference sequence). This CDR3 contains 11 residues. Trimming took 6 bases from V and 7 from J; bases not matched to a gene: 2. The CDR3 spells CSARQGEKLFF. CDR3 nucleotide sequence: TGCAGTGCCAGACAGGGTGAAAAACTGTTTTTT.

There are many counts of this clonotype. The J gene is TRBJ1-2, the V gene TRBV7-9; maybe TRBD1 (6 bases). The length of the CDR3 is 14 residues. Germline V lookup: CDR1 SEHNR, CDR2 FQNEAQ (reference sequence). Trimming removed 4 bases from V and 2 bases from J, with 11 bases in between. The CDR3 region is CASSSQTGNYGYTF. For the CDR3, the DNA is TGTGCCAGCAGCTCTCAGACAGGCAACTATGGCTACACCTTC.

This rearrangement joins TRBV7-2 to TRBJ2-7; D uncertain. The CDR3 totals 13 residues. The germline V gene has CDR1 SGHTA and CDR2 FQGNSA. The ends were cut back, 3 bases at V and 7 bases at J, with 13 bases in the middle. CDR3 in DNA: TGTGCCAGCAGCTTCTCACAGTACAATGAGCAGTACTTC. Its protein is CASSFSQYNEQYF.

This clonotype was detected ten times or more. V usage is TRBV19 and J usage is TRBJ1-6; D gene unclear. V was shortened by 2 bases and J by 13 bases, with 12 bases between the two germline ends. CDR1 is LNHDA, CDR2 SQIVND, per germline (reference sequence). This CDR3 comprises 13 residues. CDR3 sequence (DNA): TGTGCCAGTAGTATAAGGATCCTCACCCCCCTCCACTTT. Translation: CASSIRILTPLHF. Variable domain in full (rest from reference TRBV19 and TRBJ1-6): DGGITQSPKYLFRKEGQNVTLSCEQNLNHDAMYWYRQDPGQGLRLIYYSQIVNDFQKGDIAEGYSVSREKKESFPLTVTSAQKNPTAFYLCASSIRILTPLHFGNGTRLTVT.

This clonotype appeared a few times. The V gene is TRBV12-3 or TRBV12-4, the J gene TRBJ2-5; TRBD2 aligns across 16 bases. V shed 5 bases and J 3 bases; nucleotides not matched to a gene: 3. This CDR3 spans 16 amino acids. CDR3 amino acids: CASSPGTSGGEETQYF. The CDR3 DNA reads as TGTGCCAGCAGTCCGGGGACTAGCGGGGGGGAAGAGACCCAGTACTTC.

This clonotype came up many times. The rearrangement joins TRBV7-2 to TRBJ2-2, with D tentatively TRBD2 (5 bases). CDR1 SGHTA and CDR2 FQGNSA come from the germline V gene. The CDR3 length is 16 residues. The V end was cut by 1 base, the J end by 1 base, with 10 bases between. CDR3 DNA: TGTGCCAGCAGCTTAGTAGAGCGGATGAACACCGGGGAGCTGTTTTTT. Amino acid sequence: CASSLVERMNTGELFF.

The V gene is TRBV18, the J gene TRBJ1-1; possible D gene TRBD1, 6 bases. Trimming stripped 3 bases from V and 2 bases from J, with 13 bases between. The CDR3 contains 15 residues. Germline-derived CDR1 and CDR2 are KGHSH and LQKENI. In nucleotides, the CDR3 is TGTGCCAGCTCACCGTGGGACACCCGTAACACTGAAGCTTTCTTT. This sequence encodes CASSPWDTRNTEAFF.

This clonotype was counted between two and nine times. This chain connects TRBV5-6 to TRBJ1-2; tentative D call: TRBD1 (6 bases). CDR1 SGHDT and CDR2 YYEEEE come from the germline V gene. The CDR3 spans 15 residues. V was trimmed by 4 bases and J by 7 bases, leaving 20 bases between them. The CDR3 DNA is TGTGCCAGCAGCCAAGAATTAAGGGGGTCCGGTGGCTACACCTTC. Amino acid sequence: CASSQELRGSGGYTF.

The chain recombines TRBV29-1 with TRBJ1-2, with D hard to call. Germline loops: CDR1 SQVTM, CDR2 ANQGSEA. V was trimmed by 4 bases and J by 5 bases, leaving 8 bases between them. The CDR3 length is 11 residues. For the CDR3, the DNA is TGCAGCGTTGGGACGCAGTATGGCTACACCTTC. Protein: CSVGTQYGYTF.

This chain uses TRBV10-1 with TRBJ2-1; TRBD2 matches 10 bases. The J segment lost 6 bases and the V segment lost 3 bases, leaving 5 bases of the junction unmatched. CDR3 length: 15 amino acids. Germline CDR1 reads WNHNN; CDR2 reads SYGVQD (reference sequence). CDR3 region: CASSDTSGTLNEQFF. The DNA for the CDR3 is TGCGCCAGCAGTGACACTAGCGGGACCCTCAATGAGCAGTTCTTC.

With respect to this clonotype: This may come from a read error, since a much larger clone is one base off. The CDR3 protein is CASSPGTSAGELFF. The CDR3 nucleotides read TGTGCCAGCAGCCCGGGGACTAGCGCCGGGGAGCTGTTTTTT. The chain carries TRBV7-8 and TRBJ2-2; 10 bases line up with TRBD2. Germline CDR1 is SGHVS and CDR2 is FQNEAQ. Trimming took 5 bases from V and 6 from J; bases not matched to a gene: 3. The CDR3 loop spans 14 amino acids. Combining the CDR3 with reference TRBV7-8 and TRBJ2-2 gives the whole variable domain GAGVSQSPRYKVAKRGQDVALRCDPISGHVSLFWYQQALGQGPEFLTYFQNEAQLDKSGLPSDRFFAERPEGSVSTLKIQRTQQEDSAVYLCASSPGTSAGELFFGEGSRLTVL.

This clonotype occurred a few times. The DNA for the CDR3 is TGCGCCAGCAGCCAAGAACGGACGCAAGGCTACACCTTC. Protein product: CASSQERTQGYTF. The chain joins TRBV4-1 to TRBJ1-2; D remains unclear. Germline V lookup: CDR1 MGHRA, CDR2 YSYEKL. Trimming pared 0 bases from V and 8 bases from J, leaving 10 bases between. The CDR3 is 13 amino acids.

The rearrangement joins TRBV4-1 to TRBJ2-5, with 12 positions matching TRBD2. Germline CDR1 reads MGHRA; CDR2 reads YSYEKL. The CDR3 has 18 amino acids. Unmatched junction bases numbered 10, after V lost 0 bases and J lost 5 bases. CDR3 DNA: TGCGCCAGCAGCCAAGATCAGGCCCTAGCGGGAGGGGGCGAGACCCAGTACTTC. Amino acids: CASSQDQALAGGGETQYF.

In this sample, this clonotype turned up many times. The chain links TRBV20-1 to TRBJ1-4; 7 nucleotides agree with TRBD1. Germline V CDR1 and CDR2: DFQATT, SNEGSKA (reference sequence). Trimming at V came to 5 bases and at J to 7 bases, leaving 10 bases not matched to a gene. CDR3 length equals 14 residues. CDR3 DNA sequence: TGCAGTGCTCCTCGGGACAGTACACTTGAAAAACTGTTTTTT. Translation gives CSAPRDSTLEKLFF.

This clonotype was detected many times. V gene TRBV7-9 combines with J gene TRBJ1-1; no reliable D call. CDR3 length: 15 amino acids. Trimming took 7 bases from V and 3 from J, leaving 18 bases between them. The germline CDR1 and CDR2 sequences are SEHNR and FQNEAQ (reference sequence). CDR3 region: CASTHPRVHDTEAFF. CDR3 DNA: TGTGCCAGCACCCACCCTAGGGTCCACGACACTGAAGCTTTCTTT.

The gene calls are TRBV5-4 and TRBJ1-2; D possibly corresponds to TRBD1 (6 bases). V was cut by 4 bases and J by 8 bases, with 18 bases left in between. The germline V gene encodes CDR1 SGHNT and CDR2 YYREEE (reference sequence). This CDR3 has 14 residues. Here the CDR3 DNA reads TGTGCCAGCAGCCAAGAAGGGTTGGGACAAGGCTACACCTTC. Protein product: CASSQEGLGQGYTF.

On this clonotype itself: This clone may be a read error of a much larger clone one base away. This rearrangement joins TRBV5-1 to TRBJ2-5; 7 bases fit TRBD1. Germline-derived CDR1 and CDR2 are SGHRS and YFSETQ. This CDR3 comprises 15 residues. The junction had 4 bases not matched to a gene; V was cut back by 0 bases and J by 2 bases. CDR3 bases: TGCGCCAGCAGCTTGGCCACAGGGGATCAAGAGACCCAGTACTTC. It translates to CASSLATGDQETQYF.

There are a few counts of this clonotype. The gene calls are TRBV4-3 and TRBJ1-2, with no clear D. Germline CDR1 and CDR2: LGHNA and YSLEER. This CDR3 contains 16 residues. The V end lost 10 bases, the J end lost 3 bases, and 24 bases lay between the germline ends. The CDR3 nucleotides are TGCGCCACTACCCTGCACGCGGGAGGAAAACACTATGGCTACACCTTC. Amino acids: CATTLHAGGKHYGYTF.

This chain links TRBV7-3 with TRBJ2-7; TRBD2 might be the D (5 bases). This CDR3 spans 15 amino acids. CDR1 is SGHTA, CDR2 FQGTGA, per germline. V lost 5 bases and J 3 bases, leaving 17 bases between the germline ends. The CDR3 is CASSQDIEGSYEQYF. CDR3 nucleotides: TGTGCCAGCAGCCAAGATATTGAAGGGAGCTACGAGCAGTACTTC. Full variable domain (rest looked up from reference TRBV7-3 and TRBJ2-7): GAGVSQTPSNKVTEKGKYVELRCDPISGHTALYWYRQSLGQGPEFLIYFQGTGAADDSGLPNDRFFAVRPEGSVSTLKIQRTERGDSAVYLCASSQDIEGSYEQYFGPGTRLTVT.

The chain employs TRBV19 and TRBJ1-1; D is undetermined. The CDR3 runs 15 residues. V was cut by 7 bases and J by 0 bases, with 15 bases left in between. Germline lookup yields CDR1 LNHDA and CDR2 SQIVND (reference sequence). The CDR3 is CASKIEGGMNTEAFF. In DNA, the CDR3 is TGTGCCAGTAAAATAGAGGGAGGGATGAACACTGAAGCTTTCTTT. Complete variable domain (other parts from reference TRBV19 and TRBJ1-1): DGGITQSPKYLFRKEGQNVTLSCEQNLNHDAMYWYRQDPGQGLRLIYYSQIVNDFQKGDIAEGYSVSREKKESFPLTVTSAQKNPTAFYLCASKIEGGMNTEAFFGQGTRLTVV.